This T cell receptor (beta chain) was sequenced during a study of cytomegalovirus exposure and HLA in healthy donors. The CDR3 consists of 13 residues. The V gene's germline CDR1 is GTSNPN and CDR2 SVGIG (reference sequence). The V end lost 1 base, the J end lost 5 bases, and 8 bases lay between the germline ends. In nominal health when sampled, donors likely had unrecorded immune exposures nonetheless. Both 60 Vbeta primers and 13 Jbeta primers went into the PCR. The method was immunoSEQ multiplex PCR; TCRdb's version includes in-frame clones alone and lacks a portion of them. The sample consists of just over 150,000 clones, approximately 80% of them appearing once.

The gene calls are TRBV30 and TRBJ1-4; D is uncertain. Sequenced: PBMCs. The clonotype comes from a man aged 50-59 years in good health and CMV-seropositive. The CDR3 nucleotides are TGTGCCTGGAGTGCGCTGAGAAATGAAAAACTGTTTTTT. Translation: CAWSALRNEKLFF.